This is a list of T cell receptor beta chains from one sample in a study of blood T cells in healthy people across ages. One entry per CDR3 protein, called by TCRdb with MiXCR from the 5' RACE reads. The sample includes approximately 1.5 million distinct CDR3 sequences, 30% to 40% seen only once; the top ten take 11%. Sequencing used blood. Every receptor here comes from a woman younger than 45 in good health. CDR3s include the opening cysteine and the closing phenylalanine or tryptophan. D genes are given only for firm matches. Clone size, where shown, is once, few, many, or a class for clones that have expanded.

TRBV20-1	NA	TRBJ2-1	few	TGCAGTGCTAGAGGTCCCCGGGGCCGCTCCTACAATGAGCAGTTCTTC	CSARGPRGRSYNEQFF
TRBV9	TRBD2	TRBJ2-1	NA	TGTGCCGGCAGCGTAGAATTCGGTACTAGCGGGAACAATGAGCAGTTCTTC	CAGSVEFGTSGNNEQFF
TRBV5-6	NA	TRBJ1-2	NA	TGTGCCAGCAGCGTAAAGGGGTCCTCGATCTATGGCTACACCTTC	CASSVKGSSIYGYTF
TRBV20-1	NA	TRBJ1-4	NA	TGCAGTGCTAGAGCCAGGACCCTTGAAAAACTGTTTTTT	CSARARTLEKLFF
TRBV20-1	NA	TRBJ1-4	few	TGCAGTGCTAGTAGCCACAGAATTCCGGATGAAAAACTGTTTTTT	CSASSHRIPDEKLFF
TRBV11-2	NA	TRBJ2-3	few	TGTGCCAGCAGCTTAGATACGGGACCATCAGATACGCAGTATTTT	CASSLDTGPSDTQYF
TRBV19	TRBD1	TRBJ2-1	NA	TGTGCCAGTAGTATAGAGACCCCAATCCGTCGACAGGGGTTATACAATGAGCAGTTCTTC	CASSIETPIRRQGLYNEQFF
TRBV15	NA	TRBJ2-5	NA	TGTGCCACCAACAGAGATCTTGGGGGCCCGTACCAAGAGACCCAGTACTTC	CATNRDLGGPYQETQYF
TRBV20-1	NA	TRBJ2-1	few	TGCAGTGCCCAGACGTGGGGGGGCCTGAATGGGCAGTTCTTC	CSAQTWGGLNGQFF
TRBV6-6	NA	TRBJ2-7	many	TGTGCCAGCAGTTACGGGTTCGAGCAGTACTTC	CASSYGFEQYF
TRBV7-2	NA	TRBJ2-2	NA	TGTGCCAGCAGCTTGATCGGGGGATCCGGGGAGCTGTTTTTT	CASSLIGGSGELFF
TRBV4-1	NA	TRBJ2-2	NA	TGCGCCAGCAGCCAAGGCATCAGGGCCGGGGAGCTGTTTTTT	CASSQGIRAGELFF
TRBV7-8	NA	TRBJ2-3	NA	TGTGCCAGCAGCGGCCGGGGGCGGGTAAACACAGATACGCAGTATTTT	CASSGRGRVNTDTQYF
TRBV6-1	NA	TRBJ2-5	NA	TGTGCCAGCAGGGAGGGATTTAACAGGGGAGAGACCCAGTACTTC	CASREGFNRGETQYF
TRBV29-1	NA	TRBJ2-2	NA	TGCAGCGTACCAGGGTGGGAGGTCGGGGAGCTGTTTTTT	CSVPGWEVGELFF
TRBV7-9	NA	TRBJ1-1	NA	TGTGCCAGCAGCTCCCCTCCACTTGATGAAGCTTTCTTT	CASSSPPLDEAFF
TRBV6-5	NA	TRBJ2-5	NA	TGTGCCAGCAGTTATGGAGAACGGGAGACCCAGTACTTC	CASSYGERETQYF
TRBV20-1	NA	TRBJ2-1	NA	TGCAGTGCGGGCCCAAACCCGGAATTTGTCTACAATGAGCAGTTCTTC	CSAGPNPEFVYNEQFF
TRBV2	NA	TRBJ2-1	NA	TGTGCCAGCGGGCGGTCCGCGGTGGTCGGCAATGAGCAGTTCTTC	CASGRSAVVGNEQFF
TRBV10-3	NA	TRBJ1-2	NA	TGTGCCATCAGTGAGTTCCCTCGGGATTTGAACTATGGCTACACCTTC	CAISEFPRDLNYGYTF
TRBV6-5	NA	TRBJ2-1	few	TGTGCCAGCCGGTCCGCCGGAGAGTACAATGAGCAGTTCTTC	CASRSAGEYNEQFF
TRBV7-9	NA	TRBJ2-3	NA	TGTGCCAGCAGCTCCTCCCCTGGGGTACTCCCCACAGATACGCAGTATTTT	CASSSSPGVLPTDTQYF
TRBV15	TRBD2	TRBJ2-3	NA	TGTGCCACCAGCACCCGAGGACTAGCGAGCACAGATACGCAGTATTTT	CATSTRGLASTDTQYF